These 16 T cell receptor beta chains share one sample of origin, sequenced in a study of read filtering for tumor transcriptome and immune sequencing. This library used approximately 390 ng RNA and molecular barcoded adaptors spanning alpha/delta and beta/gamma chains. TCRdb recomputed calls from the reads with MiXCR, one row per CDR3 protein. The table shows 65,000 or so distinct CDR3 sequences, with approximately 19% occurring only once. Sequenced sample: a population of CD138-negative cells sorted from bone marrow. The receptors come from a donor older than 35 with multiple myeloma.

The V call is TRBV7-3, the J call TRBJ2-2; no definite D call. Germline CDR1 SGHTA, CDR2 FQGTGA. Trimming pared 0 bases from V and 2 bases from J, leaving 7 bases between. The CDR3 totals 15 residues. CDR3 in DNA: TGTGCCAGCAGCTTAACGGGTTCTAACACCGGGGAGCTGTTTTTT. Translated: CASSLTGSNTGELFF.

This clonotype was counted ten times or more. The genes are TRBV12-3 or TRBV12-4 and TRBJ2-5; the D call may be TRBD1 or TRBD2 (5 bases each). This CDR3 spans 14 amino acids. V was pared by 6 bases and J by 3 bases, with 14 bases between. The CDR3 coding sequence is TGTGCCAGCAGGATTTCCGGGGCCGAAGAGACCCAGTACTTC. It translates to CASRISGAEETQYF.

This clonotype was seen just once. A single base separates this from a much larger clone, so it may be a read error. CDR3 protein: CSAKDSSGISRNNEQFF. For the CDR3, the DNA is TGCAGTGCTAAGGATTCTAGCGGGATCTCGCGGAACAATGAGCAGTTCTTC. This rearrangement joins TRBV20-1 to TRBJ2-1; 9 bases match TRBD2. Germline V CDR1 and CDR2: DFQATT, SNEGSKA (reference sequence). The CDR3 length is 17 residues. Germline trimming cut 4 bases from V and 5 bases from J; bases unmatched to any gene: 15.

A word on this clonotype: This could be a read error, since a much larger clone is one nucleotide away. V usage is TRBV20-1 and J usage is TRBJ1-1; 9 bases match TRBD1. The CDR3 spans 14 residues. Looked up from germline, CDR1 is DFQATT and CDR2 is SNEGSKA (reference sequence). V shed 6 bases, J shed 3 bases, and the junction held 8 bases outside the gene matches. Here the CDR3 DNA reads TGCAGTGCCGAAGAGACAGGGGGTTACACTGAAGCTTTCTTT. It is translated as CSAEETGGYTEAFF.

This clonotype appeared many times. The chain links TRBV5-1 to TRBJ2-3, with 8 positions matching TRBD1. This CDR3 region has 15 residues. In germline, CDR1 is SGHRS, CDR2 YFSETQ. V was pared by 1 base and J by 2 bases, with 3 bases of the junction left unmatched. The CDR3: CASSLSGQVTDTQYF. The CDR3 region has the DNA TGCGCCAGCAGCTTGTCGGGACAGGTCACAGATACGCAGTATTTT.

This clonotype has at least ten counts. V is TRBV4-1 and J is TRBJ2-3, with D tentatively TRBD1 (6 bases). This CDR3 has 16 amino acids. The germline CDR1 and CDR2 sequences are MGHRA and YSYEKL. Deletions cut 0 bases from V and 3 bases from J, with 13 bases between. The CDR3 bases are TGCGCCAGCAGCCAAGAAGGGACAAGCTTGACAGATACGCAGTATTTT. It specifies CASSQEGTSLTDTQYF.

This clonotype was picked up many times. The chain couples TRBV7-2 to TRBJ2-7; 7 positions agree with TRBD1. Trimming removed 5 bases from V and 1 base from J; junction bases left unmatched: 5. The CDR3 is 14 residues long. From germline, CDR1 is SGHTA and CDR2 FQGNSA. In DNA form, the CDR3 reads TGTGCCAGCAGCGTAAACAGGGGTTCCTACGAGCAGTACTTC. Translation gives CASSVNRGSYEQYF.

This clonotype has just a few counts. V is TRBV20-1 and J is TRBJ2-7; 9 bases map to TRBD1. The CDR3 is 15 amino acids. From germline, CDR1 is DFQATT and CDR2 SNEGSKA (reference sequence). This CDR3 reads CSARLGTGMGYEQYF. The CDR3 coding sequence is TGCAGCGCCCGACTAGGGACAGGGATGGGCTACGAGCAGTACTTC.

This clonotype was seen many times. The CDR3 bases are TGCAGTGCTAGAGATCGTGGATGGCAGTACTTC. Translated, it gives CSARDRGWQYF. The V call is TRBV20-1, the J call TRBJ2-7; no clear D gene. The CDR3 is 11 residues long. Germline CDR1 DFQATT, CDR2 SNEGSKA (reference sequence). V lost 0 bases and J 9 bases, leaving 9 bases between the germline ends.

Comment on this clonotype: Possible read error: a much larger clone is one base away. The genes are TRBV28 and TRBJ1-4, with no clear D. Germline CDR1 MDHEN, CDR2 SYDVKM. CDR3 length: 12 residues. CDR3 nucleotide sequence: TGTGTCAGCAGTCCCCCGCGAGGAAAACTGTTTTTT. Protein: CVSSPPRGKLFF.

This clonotype was recorded at least ten times. This chain links TRBV2 with TRBJ2-1; perhaps TRBD2 as D (5 bases). CDR3 length: 17 residues. Germline V gene data show CDR1 as SNHLY and CDR2 as FYNNEI. The V end lost 1 base, the J end lost 0 bases, and 13 bases lay between the germline ends. CDR3 DNA sequence: TGTGCCAGCAGTGAAGAGGCTAGCACACGCTCCTACAATGAGCAGTTCTTC. It yields the protein CASSEEASTRSYNEQFF.

This clonotype was found many times. The chain is built from TRBV28 and TRBJ2-2, with TRBD2 as a possible D gene (6 bases). Germline CDR1 and CDR2: MDHEN and SYDVKM. The CDR3 is made up of 15 amino acids. Trimming removed 6 bases at V and 6 bases at J, with 17 bases between. CDR3 sequence: CASRPTKEGSGELFF. The CDR3 bases are TGTGCCAGCAGACCTACTAAGGAGGGTTCCGGGGAGCTGTTTTTT.

This clonotype was seen ten or more times. This chain links TRBV7-8 with TRBJ2-7, with 8 bases fitting TRBD1. Germline V lookup: CDR1 SGHVS, CDR2 FQNEAQ. This CDR3 is built from 17 residues. V dropped 1 base and J dropped 3; count of bases not matched to a gene: 11. CDR3 in DNA: TGTGCCAGCAGCTTAGGGTGGACAGGGAGTGTGCTCTACGAGCAGTACTTC. Amino acids: CASSLGWTGSVLYEQYF.

This clonotype was recorded many times. The V and J genes are TRBV27 and TRBJ2-2; TRBD2 might be the D (5 bases). CDR3 length equals 15 residues. CDR1 is MNHEY, CDR2 SMNVEV, per germline (reference sequence). The ends were cut back, 2 bases at V and 4 bases at J, with 11 bases in the middle. The CDR3 sequence: CASSLAGSPTGELFF. In DNA, the CDR3 is TGTGCCAGCAGTTTAGCGGGTAGCCCCACCGGGGAGCTGTTTTTT.

This clonotype was picked up many times. The J gene is TRBJ2-5, the V gene TRBV7-9; D uncertain. The CDR3 length is 13 residues. Trimming pared 3 bases from V and 5 bases from J, leaving 10 bases between. CDR1 SEHNR and CDR2 FQNEAQ come from the germline V gene (reference sequence). In nucleotides, the CDR3 is TGTGCCAGCAGCTTCACTGGGGTGGAGACCCAGTACTTC. Its protein product is CASSFTGVETQYF.

This clonotype showed up many times. This rearrangement joins TRBV14 to TRBJ2-1; 15 bases are a match to TRBD2. The CDR3 length is 16 residues. The V segment lost 3 bases and the J segment 10 bases; nucleotides outside the gene matches: 7. Per germline, CDR1 SGHDN and CDR2 FVKESK. DNA of the CDR3: TGTGCCAGCAGCCATCGGACTAGCGGGAGGGGGACCGAGCAGTTCTTC. Translation: CASSHRTSGRGTEQFF. The whole variable domain, filled in from reference TRBV14 and TRBJ2-1, reads EAGVTQFPSHSVIEKGQTVTLRCDPISGHDNLYWYRRVMGKEIKFLLHFVKESKQDESGMPNNRFLAERTGGTYSTLKVQPAELEDSGVYFCASSHRTSGRGTEQFFGPGTRLTVL.